The 28 T cell receptor beta chains below come from one sample, sequenced in a study of response to subunit inactivated influenza vaccine. TCRdb reanalysed the RT-PCR reads using MiXCR and keeps one entry per CDR3 protein. This table holds 300,000 to 350,000 distinct CDR3 sequences, 20% to 25% found once. Here the sequenced sample was PBMCs from blood, taken less than 22 months after vaccination. Receptors originate from a man between 50 and 69 years old who received an inactivated influenza vaccine.

The V call is TRBV3-1, the J call TRBJ2-2; tentatively, D is TRBD2 (5 bases). Germline V gene lookup returns CDR1 LGHDT and CDR2 YNNKEL (reference sequence). V shed 4 bases and J shed 7 bases, with 13 bases lying between them. The CDR3 is 14 amino acids. CDR3 sequence: CASSPTRADGELFF. The CDR3 DNA is TGTGCCAGCAGCCCGACGAGGGCCGACGGGGAGCTGTTTTTT.

Only a few counts were recorded for this clonotype. V usage is TRBV12-3 or TRBV12-4 and J usage is TRBJ2-2; 9 positions agree with TRBD1. J was trimmed by 6 bases and V by 6 bases; bases with no gene match: 14. The CDR3 length is 17 residues. Here the CDR3 DNA reads TGTGCCAGCAGGTCTACGGGACAGGGACCCCTCGCCGGGGAGCTGTTTTTT. It codes for CASRSTGQGPLAGELFF.

This clonotype occurred a few times. The rearrangement joins TRBV5-6 to TRBJ1-5; no firm D call. V lost 6 bases, J lost 4 bases, and 17 bases lay in between. Germline V gene sequence: CDR1 SGHDT, CDR2 YYEEEE. The CDR3 length is 15 residues. The DNA for the CDR3 is TGTGCCAGCACGAACGGGCCGGGGTCGAATCAGCCCCAGCATTTT. Amino acid sequence: CASTNGPGSNQPQHF.

V usage is TRBV4-3 and J usage is TRBJ1-2, with TRBD1 matching over 9 bases. This CDR3 contains 17 residues. V lost 3 bases to trimming and J lost 13 bases; unmatched junction nucleotides: 21. CDR1 and CDR2 (germline): LGHNA, YSLEER. The CDR3 region is CASSQNGGVLRTGATTF. DNA of the CDR3: TGCGCCAGCAGCCAGAACGGAGGGGTCCTGCGGACAGGGGCCACCACCTTC.

The chain combines TRBV10-3 with TRBJ1-1; D possibly corresponds to TRBD1 (6 bases). The CDR3 is 13 residues long. V lost 10 bases and J 1 base, leaving 13 bases between the germline ends. Germline CDR1 reads ENHRY; CDR2 reads SYGVKD. CDR3 loop: CATQGNPNTEAFF. The CDR3 bases are TGTGCCACACAGGGTAACCCGAACACTGAAGCTTTCTTT.

This clonotype was picked up a small number of times. The V call is TRBV10-3, the J call TRBJ1-4; D perhaps matches TRBD1 (6 bases). The CDR3 sequence is 14 residues long. Trimming cost V 6 bases and J 3 bases, with 11 bases left between them. The germline V gene has CDR1 ENHRY and CDR2 SYGVKD. The CDR3 region is CAISSRGSNEKLFF. The CDR3 coding sequence is TGTGCCATCAGCTCCAGGGGATCTAATGAAAAACTGTTTTTT.

The chain joins TRBV29-1 to TRBJ2-5; 13 bases agree with TRBD2. J was trimmed by 5 bases and V by 3 bases; bases with no gene match: 9. This CDR3 is 16 amino acids long. Per the germline V gene, CDR1 is SQVTM and CDR2 is ANQGSEA. The CDR3 sequence is CSVDELAGGPGETQYF. CDR3 nucleotides: TGCAGCGTTGATGAACTAGCGGGAGGGCCGGGGGAGACCCAGTACTTC. The full variable domain, rest sourced from reference TRBV29-1 and TRBJ2-5, is SAVISQKPSRDICQRGTSLTIQCQVDSQVTMMFWYRQQPGQSLTLIATANQGSEATYESGFVIDKFPISRPNLTFSTLTVSNMSPEDSSIYLCSVDELAGGPGETQYFGPGTRLLVL.

This clonotype was seen ten or more times. The rearrangement links TRBV2 to TRBJ2-1; D uncertain. V lost 6 bases and J lost 4, with 13 bases in between. There are 14 residues in the CDR3. Germline CDR1 and CDR2: SNHLY and FYNNEI. The CDR3 DNA reads as TGTGCCAGCAGCCTACTCAATCTATACAATGAGCAGTTCTTC. This codes for CASSLLNLYNEQFF.

This clonotype has a handful of counts. The rearrangement links TRBV11-1 to TRBJ2-2; D is perhaps TRBD1 (5 bases). The CDR3 sequence is 16 residues long. The germline V and J ends were trimmed by 5 bases and 4 bases, with 17 bases remaining between them. Germline CDR1 and CDR2: SGHAT and FQDESV (reference sequence). The CDR3 DNA reads TGTGCCAGCAGCATCCGGAGCACAGGCGGCACCGGGGAGCTGTTTTTT. This encodes CASSIRSTGGTGELFF.

This clonotype appeared a few times. This chain uses TRBV29-1 with TRBJ2-5; TRBD2 agrees at 7 bases. V gave up 6 bases and J gave up 0 bases; unmatched junction bases: 4. The CDR3 length is 13 residues. Germline V lookup: CDR1 SQVTM, CDR2 ANQGSEA. The CDR3 bases are TGCAGCGTGGGGGGGACCTACCAAGAGACCCAGTACTTC. This sequence encodes CSVGGTYQETQYF.

The rearrangement links TRBV29-1 to TRBJ1-3; TRBD1 matches at 8 bases. The CDR3 is 13 residues long. Germline CDR1 reads SQVTM; CDR2 reads ANQGSEA. V shed 7 bases and J 4 bases; nucleotides not matched to a gene: 6. The CDR3 loop is CSASDRVGNTIYF. The CDR3 nucleotides are TGCAGCGCATCGGACAGGGTCGGAAACACCATATATTTT.

This clonotype was found a few times. The V call is TRBV30, the J call TRBJ1-1; no definite D call. Trimming removed 3 bases at V and 4 bases at J, with 15 bases between. From germline, CDR1 is GTSNPN and CDR2 SVGIG (reference sequence). The CDR3 runs to 14 residues. The CDR3 coding sequence is TGTGCCTGGAGACCCATGAACAACCCCACTGAAGCTTTCTTT. It translates to CAWRPMNNPTEAFF.

The J gene is TRBJ2-2, the V gene TRBV28; D is ambiguous. CDR1 MDHEN and CDR2 SYDVKM come from the germline V gene. The CDR3 has 12 amino acids. Trimming took off 4 bases at V and 15 bases at J, with 15 bases between the two ends. The CDR3 bases are TGTGCCAGCAGTTATAACTCAGCCGAGGTGTTTTTT. Translating it yields CASSYNSAEVFF. Using reference TRBV28 and TRBJ2-2 for the parts outside the CDR3, the full variable domain is DVKVTQSSRYLVKRTGEKVFLECVQDMDHENMFWYRQDPGLGLRLIYFSYDVKMKEKGDIPEGYSVSREKKERFSLILESASTNQTSMYLCASSYNSAEVFFGEGSRLTVL.

In this sample, this clonotype turned up many times. The V and J genes are TRBV12-3 or TRBV12-4 and TRBJ2-5; TRBD1 agrees at 10 bases. The CDR3 length is 17 residues. V dropped 0 bases and J dropped 2; count of bases not matched to a gene: 6. CDR3 in amino acids: CASSLAPLDRGQETQYF. The CDR3, as DNA: TGTGCCAGCAGTTTAGCCCCCCTGGACAGGGGGCAAGAGACCCAGTACTTC.

Only a few counts were recorded for this clonotype. This chain links TRBV5-1 with TRBJ2-1; the D gene could be TRBD1 or TRBD2 (5 bases each). The V end was cut by 6 bases, the J end by 6 bases, with 10 bases between. This CDR3 has 12 amino acids. The germline gives CDR1 SGHRS, CDR2 YFSETQ. CDR3 DNA: TGCGCCAGCAACGAGGGGTCCAATGAGCAGTTCTTC. This translates into CASNEGSNEQFF.

V gene TRBV2 combines with J gene TRBJ1-3, with D hard to call. The V end lost 1 base, the J end lost 4 bases, and 8 bases lay between the germline ends. This CDR3 spans 14 amino acids. Germline V gene data show CDR1 as SNHLY and CDR2 as FYNNEI. The CDR3 DNA sequence: TGTGCCAGCAGTGAAGTCACCGGAGGAAACACCATATATTTT. It is translated as CASSEVTGGNTIYF.

This clonotype appeared a few times. V is TRBV20-1 and J is TRBJ2-7; 8 bases map to TRBD2. V trimming: 7 bases; J trimming: 1 base; junction bases outside the gene matches: 9. This CDR3 is 14 amino acids long. Germline-derived CDR1 and CDR2 are DFQATT and SNEGSKA (reference sequence). Written as DNA, the CDR3 is TGCAGTGGGCAAGCTAGCGGGCATTCCTACGAGCAGTACTTC. This gives the protein CSGQASGHSYEQYF.

The CDR3 loop reads CASSLGRLATQYF. DNA of the CDR3: TGTGCCAGCAGTTTAGGTCGACTAGCCACGCAGTATTTT. The chain employs TRBV27 and TRBJ2-3; 7 bases fit TRBD2. V dropped 2 bases and J dropped 9; count of bases not matched to a gene: 5. Germline loops: CDR1 MNHEY, CDR2 SMNVEV (reference sequence). This CDR3 contains 13 residues.

The V and J genes are TRBV15 and TRBJ2-1; the match to TRBD2 covers 8 bases. Trimming removed 8 bases from V and 4 bases from J; junction bases left unmatched: 7. The length of the CDR3 is 14 residues. Germline-derived CDR1 and CDR2 are LNHNV and YYDKDF (reference sequence). CDR3 nucleotide sequence: TGTGCCACCCTAATAGCGGGGTCTTACAATGAGCAGTTCTTC. This sequence encodes CATLIAGSYNEQFF.

This clonotype has more than one count but fewer than ten. This sequence joins TRBV5-6 and TRBJ2-7; D may be TRBD2 (5 bases). The V and J ends lost 1 base and 3 bases respectively, with 11 bases between them. The CDR3 totals 14 residues. CDR1 and CDR2 (germline): SGHDT, YYEEEE. As DNA, the CDR3 is TGTGCCAGCAGCTTGAACGGGATCAGCTACGAGCAGTACTTC. Translation gives CASSLNGISYEQYF.

This clonotype has only a few counts. The chain joins TRBV5-1 to TRBJ2-3; no reliable D call. The germline gives CDR1 SGHRS, CDR2 YFSETQ. Trimming pared 4 bases from V and 9 bases from J, leaving 12 bases between. This CDR3 comprises 12 residues. Here the CDR3 DNA reads TGCGCCAGCAGCAGCAGGTTGGGAACGCAGTATTTT. Its protein product is CASSSRLGTQYF.

This clonotype was detected many times. The rearrangement joins TRBV6-1 to TRBJ1-5; 7 bases map to TRBD1. The V and J ends lost 6 bases and 0 bases, in that order; junction bases with no gene match: 14. The germline gives CDR1 MNHNS, CDR2 SASEGT. The CDR3 loop spans 18 amino acids. CDR3 region: CASSPLAGGRISNQPQHF. CDR3 bases: TGTGCCAGCAGCCCCCTGGCAGGGGGAAGAATTAGCAATCAGCCCCAGCATTTT.

This clonotype showed up just a few times. The genes are TRBV7-9 and TRBJ1-4; D unresolved. The CDR3 consists of 12 residues. Germline-derived CDR1 and CDR2 are SEHNR and FQNEAQ (reference sequence). Trimming removed 0 bases from V and 10 bases from J, with 6 bases in between. The CDR3 loop reads CASSLAPGKLFF. The CDR3 coding sequence is TGTGCCAGCAGCTTAGCCCCTGGAAAACTGTTTTTT.

The sample holds a few counts of this clonotype. The J gene is TRBJ2-1, the V gene TRBV7-2, with D tentatively TRBD1 or TRBD2 (5 bases each). CDR3 length equals 15 residues. Looked up from germline, CDR1 is SGHTA and CDR2 is FQGNSA. V was pared by 5 bases and J by 9 bases, with 20 bases between. CDR3 amino acids: CASSPNGAGAGEQFF. The DNA for the CDR3 is TGTGCCAGCAGCCCAAATGGGGCCGGGGCTGGTGAGCAGTTCTTC.

The chain has TRBV11-1 and TRBJ2-4; tentatively, D is TRBD1 (6 bases). Deletions cut 5 bases from V and 2 bases from J, with 22 bases between. The germline V gene has CDR1 SGHAT and CDR2 FQDESV (reference sequence). This CDR3 has 18 residues. CDR3 loop: CASSNGPGVGTSKNIQYF. The CDR3 nucleotides are TGTGCCAGCAGCAATGGGCCGGGCGTGGGGACATCCAAAAACATTCAGTACTTC.

The V and J genes are TRBV3-1 and TRBJ2-3; D remains ambiguous. The ends were cut back, 2 bases at V and 3 bases at J, with 12 bases in the middle. Germline assignment: CDR1 LGHDT and CDR2 YNNKEL (reference sequence). The CDR3 has 15 residues. CDR3 nucleotide sequence: TGTGCCAGCAGCCAACAATTTTTATTTACAGATACGCAGTATTTT. This codes for CASSQQFLFTDTQYF.

This rearrangement joins TRBV5-6 to TRBJ2-3; D remains ambiguous. V was trimmed by 3 bases and J by 5 bases, leaving 4 bases between them. This CDR3 comprises 11 residues. Looked up from germline, CDR1 is SGHDT and CDR2 is YYEEEE. CDR3 sequence reads: CASSSKDTQYF. CDR3 DNA: TGTGCCAGCAGCTCGAAAGATACGCAGTATTTT.

The J gene is TRBJ1-6, the V gene TRBV29-1; no reliable D call. This CDR3 comprises 12 residues. V lost 6 bases to trimming and J lost 4 bases, with 7 bases between them. Looked up from germline, CDR1 is SQVTM and CDR2 is ANQGSEA. As DNA, the CDR3 is TGCAGCGTCTTCAAATATAATTCACCCCTCCACTTT. Its protein is CSVFKYNSPLHF.